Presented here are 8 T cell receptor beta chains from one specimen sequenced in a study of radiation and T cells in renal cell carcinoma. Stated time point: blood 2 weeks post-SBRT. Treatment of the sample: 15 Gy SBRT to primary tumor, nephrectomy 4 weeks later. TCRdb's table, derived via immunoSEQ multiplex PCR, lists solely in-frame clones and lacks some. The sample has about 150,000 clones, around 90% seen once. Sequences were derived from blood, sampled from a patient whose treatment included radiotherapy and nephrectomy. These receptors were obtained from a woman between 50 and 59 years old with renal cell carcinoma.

The CDR3 nucleotides read TGCAGTGCTAGGTTTGGGGGGGCAGCTTTCTTT. This sequence encodes CSARFGGAAFF. The chain carries TRBV20-1 and TRBJ1-1, with D possibly matching TRBD1 (6 bases). Germline CDR1 is DFQATT and CDR2 is SNEGSKA (reference sequence). The V and J ends lost 3 bases and 10 bases respectively, with 12 bases between them. The CDR3 runs to 11 residues.

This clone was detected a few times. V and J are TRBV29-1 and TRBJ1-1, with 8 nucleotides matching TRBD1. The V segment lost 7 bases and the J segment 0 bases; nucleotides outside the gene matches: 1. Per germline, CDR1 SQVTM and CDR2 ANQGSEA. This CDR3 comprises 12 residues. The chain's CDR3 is CSGQGMNTEAFF. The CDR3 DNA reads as TGCAGCGGACAGGGGATGAACACTGAAGCTTTCTTT.

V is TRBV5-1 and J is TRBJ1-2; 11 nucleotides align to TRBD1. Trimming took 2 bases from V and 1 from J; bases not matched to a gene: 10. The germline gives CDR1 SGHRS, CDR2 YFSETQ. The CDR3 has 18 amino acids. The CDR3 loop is CASSFGDGQGAINYGYTF. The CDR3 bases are TGCGCCAGCAGCTTTGGGGATGGACAGGGGGCGATTAACTATGGCTACACCTTC.

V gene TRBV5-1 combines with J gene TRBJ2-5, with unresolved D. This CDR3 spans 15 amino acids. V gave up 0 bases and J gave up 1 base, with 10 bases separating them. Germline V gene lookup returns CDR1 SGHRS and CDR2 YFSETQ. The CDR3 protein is CASSLAKVSQETQYF. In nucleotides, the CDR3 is TGCGCCAGCAGCTTGGCCAAGGTCTCCCAAGAGACCCAGTACTTC.

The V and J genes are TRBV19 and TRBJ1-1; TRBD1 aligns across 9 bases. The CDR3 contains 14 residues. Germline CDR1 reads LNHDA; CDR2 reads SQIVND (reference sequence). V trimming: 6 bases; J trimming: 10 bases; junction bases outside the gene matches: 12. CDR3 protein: CASSPQGALGRAFF. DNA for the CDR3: TGTGCCAGTAGCCCACAGGGGGCGCTTGGTAGAGCTTTCTTT. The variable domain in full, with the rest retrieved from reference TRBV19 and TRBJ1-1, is DGGITQSPKYLFRKEGQNVTLSCEQNLNHDAMYWYRQDPGQGLRLIYYSQIVNDFQKGDIAEGYSVSREKKESFPLTVTSAQKNPTAFYLCASSPQGALGRAFFGQGTRLTVV.

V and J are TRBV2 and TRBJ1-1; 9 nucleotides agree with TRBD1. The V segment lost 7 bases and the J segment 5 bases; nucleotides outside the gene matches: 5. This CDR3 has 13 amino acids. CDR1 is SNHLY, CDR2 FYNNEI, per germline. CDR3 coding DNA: TGTGCCAGCATTTACGACAGGGGGACTGAAGCTTTCTTT. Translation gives CASIYDRGTEAFF. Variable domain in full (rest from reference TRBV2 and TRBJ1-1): EPEVTQTPSHQVTQMGQEVILRCVPISNHLYFYWYRQILGQKVEFLVSFYNNEISEKSEIFDDQFSVERPDGSNFTLKIRSTKLEDSAMYFCASIYDRGTEAFFGQGTRLTVV.

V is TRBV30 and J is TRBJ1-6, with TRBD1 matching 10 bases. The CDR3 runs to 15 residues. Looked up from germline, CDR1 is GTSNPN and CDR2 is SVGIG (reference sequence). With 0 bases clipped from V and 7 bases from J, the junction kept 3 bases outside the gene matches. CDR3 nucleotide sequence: TGTGCCTGGAGTGTACGGGGACAGGGGAATTCACCCCTCCACTTT. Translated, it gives CAWSVRGQGNSPLHF.

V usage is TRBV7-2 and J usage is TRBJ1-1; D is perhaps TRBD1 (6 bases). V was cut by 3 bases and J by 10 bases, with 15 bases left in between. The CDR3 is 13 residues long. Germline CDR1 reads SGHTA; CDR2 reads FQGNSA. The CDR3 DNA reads TGTGCCAGCAGCTTGGAAAGGGGCAGGGGAGCTTTCTTT. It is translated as CASSLERGRGAFF.